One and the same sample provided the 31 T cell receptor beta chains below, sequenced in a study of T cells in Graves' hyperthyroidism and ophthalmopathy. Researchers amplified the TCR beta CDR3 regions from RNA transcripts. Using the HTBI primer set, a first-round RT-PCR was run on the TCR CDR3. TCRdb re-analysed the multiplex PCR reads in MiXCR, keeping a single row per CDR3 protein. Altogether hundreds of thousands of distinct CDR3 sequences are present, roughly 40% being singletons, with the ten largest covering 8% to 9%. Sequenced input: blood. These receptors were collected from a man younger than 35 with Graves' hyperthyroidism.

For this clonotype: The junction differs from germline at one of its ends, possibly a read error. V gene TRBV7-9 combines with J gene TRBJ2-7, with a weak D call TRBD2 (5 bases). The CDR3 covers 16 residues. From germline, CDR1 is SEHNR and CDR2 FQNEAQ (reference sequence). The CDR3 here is CASSQESGSGRYEQYF. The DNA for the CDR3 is TGCGCCAGCAGCCAAGAGAGCGGCAGCGGCCGTTACGAGCAGTACTTC.

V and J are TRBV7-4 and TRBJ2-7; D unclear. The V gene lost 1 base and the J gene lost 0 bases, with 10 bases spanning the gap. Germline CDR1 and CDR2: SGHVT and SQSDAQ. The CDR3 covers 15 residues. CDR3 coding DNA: TGTGCCAGCAGCTTAGGCGGCCCAGCCTCCTACGAGCAGTACTTC. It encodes CASSLGGPASYEQYF.

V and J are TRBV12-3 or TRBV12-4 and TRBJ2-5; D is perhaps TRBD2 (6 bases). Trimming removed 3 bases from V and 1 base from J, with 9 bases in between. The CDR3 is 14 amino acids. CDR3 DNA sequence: TGTGCCAGCAGTTTTCGGGACTTCCAAGAGACCCAGTACTTC. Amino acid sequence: CASSFRDFQETQYF.

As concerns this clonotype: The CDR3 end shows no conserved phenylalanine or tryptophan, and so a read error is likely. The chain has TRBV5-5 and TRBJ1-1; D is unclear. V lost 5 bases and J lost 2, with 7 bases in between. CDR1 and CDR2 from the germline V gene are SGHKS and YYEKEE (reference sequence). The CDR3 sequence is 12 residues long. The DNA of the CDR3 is TGTGCCAGCAGGTCATACAACACTGAAGCTTTCCTT. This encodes CASRSYNTEAFL.

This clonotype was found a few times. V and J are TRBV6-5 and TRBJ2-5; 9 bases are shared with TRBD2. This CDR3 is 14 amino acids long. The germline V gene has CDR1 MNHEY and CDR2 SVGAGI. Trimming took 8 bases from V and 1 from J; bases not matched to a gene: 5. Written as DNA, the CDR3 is TGTGCCAGCTGTGCTAGCGGGGTCCAAGAGACCCAGTACTTC. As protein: CASCASGVQETQYF.

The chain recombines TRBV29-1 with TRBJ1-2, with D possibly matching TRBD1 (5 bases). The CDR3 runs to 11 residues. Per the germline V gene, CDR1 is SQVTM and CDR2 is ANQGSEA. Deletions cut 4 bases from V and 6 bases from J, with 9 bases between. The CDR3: CSVGGANGYTF. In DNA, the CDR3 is TGCAGCGTTGGAGGGGCTAATGGCTACACCTTC.

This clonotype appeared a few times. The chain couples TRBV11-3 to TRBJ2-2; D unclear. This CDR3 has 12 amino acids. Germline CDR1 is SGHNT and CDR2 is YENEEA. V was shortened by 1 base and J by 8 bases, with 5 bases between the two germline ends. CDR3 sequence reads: CASSLVLGELFF. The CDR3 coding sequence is TGTGCCAGCAGCTTAGTTTTAGGGGAGCTGTTTTTT.

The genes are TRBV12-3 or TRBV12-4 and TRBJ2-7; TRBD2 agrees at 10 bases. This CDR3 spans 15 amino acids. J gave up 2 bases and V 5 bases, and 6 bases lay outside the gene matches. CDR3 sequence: CASSVSGRNAYEQYF. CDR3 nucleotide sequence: TGTGCCAGCAGTGTTAGCGGGAGGAACGCCTACGAGCAGTACTTC.

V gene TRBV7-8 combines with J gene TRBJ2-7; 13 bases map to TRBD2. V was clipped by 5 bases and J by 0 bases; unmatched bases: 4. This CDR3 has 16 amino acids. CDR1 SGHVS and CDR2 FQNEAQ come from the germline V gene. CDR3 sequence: CASSGGLAGNSYEQYF. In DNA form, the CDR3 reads TGTGCCAGCAGCGGGGGACTAGCGGGGAACTCCTACGAGCAGTACTTC.

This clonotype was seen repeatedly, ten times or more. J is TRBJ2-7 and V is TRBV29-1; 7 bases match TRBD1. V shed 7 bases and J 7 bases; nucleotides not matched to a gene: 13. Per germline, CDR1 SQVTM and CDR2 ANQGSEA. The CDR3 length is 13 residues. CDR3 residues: CSADRDPDGEQYF. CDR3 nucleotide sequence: TGCAGCGCCGACAGGGACCCTGATGGGGAGCAGTACTTC.

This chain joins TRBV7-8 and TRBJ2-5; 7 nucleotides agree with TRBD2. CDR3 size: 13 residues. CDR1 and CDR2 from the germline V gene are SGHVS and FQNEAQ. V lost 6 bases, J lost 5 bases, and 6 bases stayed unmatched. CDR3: CASSPGAGETQYF. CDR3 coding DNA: TGTGCCAGCAGTCCGGGAGCGGGGGAGACCCAGTACTTC.

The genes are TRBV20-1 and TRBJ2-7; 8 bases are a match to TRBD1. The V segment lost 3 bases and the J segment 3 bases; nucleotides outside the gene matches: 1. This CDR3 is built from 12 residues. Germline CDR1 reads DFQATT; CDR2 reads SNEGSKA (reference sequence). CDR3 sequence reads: CSASGTGYEQYF. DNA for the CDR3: TGCAGTGCTAGCGGGACAGGCTACGAGCAGTACTTC.

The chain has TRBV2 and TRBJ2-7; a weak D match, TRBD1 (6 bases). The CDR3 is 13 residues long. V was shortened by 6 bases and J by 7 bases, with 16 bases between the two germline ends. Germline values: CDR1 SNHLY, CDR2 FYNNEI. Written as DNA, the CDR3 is TGTGCCAGCAGCTCGGGACACCTCGGGGAGCAGTACTTC. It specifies CASSSGHLGEQYF.

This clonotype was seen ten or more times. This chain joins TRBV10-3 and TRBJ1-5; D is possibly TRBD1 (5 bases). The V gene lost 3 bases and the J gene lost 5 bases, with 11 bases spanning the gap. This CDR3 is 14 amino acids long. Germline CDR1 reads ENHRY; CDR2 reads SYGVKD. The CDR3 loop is CAISDRKGHQPQHF. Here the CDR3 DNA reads TGTGCCATCAGTGACCGAAAGGGGCATCAGCCCCAGCATTTT.

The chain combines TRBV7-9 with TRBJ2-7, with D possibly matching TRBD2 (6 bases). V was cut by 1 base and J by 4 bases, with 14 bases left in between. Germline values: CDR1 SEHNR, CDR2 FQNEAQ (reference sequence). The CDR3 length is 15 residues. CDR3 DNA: TGTGCCAGCAGCTTAGGTTCCAGCGGGTTTTACGAGCAGTACTTC. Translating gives CASSLGSSGFYEQYF. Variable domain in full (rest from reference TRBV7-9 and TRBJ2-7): DTGVSQNPRHKITKRGQNVTFRCDPISEHNRLYWYRQTLGQGPEFLTYFQNEAQLEKSRLLSDRFSAERPKGSFSTLEIQRTEQGDSAMYLCASSLGSSGFYEQYFGPGTRLTVT.

DNA of the CDR3: TGTGCCATCAGTGAGGGGCGGGGAGAGCAGTTCTTC. Its translation: CAISEGRGEQFF. The chain couples TRBV10-3 to TRBJ2-1; D perhaps matches TRBD2 (6 bases). This CDR3 is built from 12 residues. CDR1 ENHRY and CDR2 SYGVKD come from the germline V gene. Between the trimmed V and J ends, which lost 2 bases and 10 bases, there was a span of 9 bases.

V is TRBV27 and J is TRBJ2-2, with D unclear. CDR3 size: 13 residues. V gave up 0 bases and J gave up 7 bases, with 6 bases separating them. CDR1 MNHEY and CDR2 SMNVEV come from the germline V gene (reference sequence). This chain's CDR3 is CASSLSGIGELFF. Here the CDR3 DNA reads TGTGCCAGCAGTTTATCAGGGATCGGGGAGCTGTTTTTT.

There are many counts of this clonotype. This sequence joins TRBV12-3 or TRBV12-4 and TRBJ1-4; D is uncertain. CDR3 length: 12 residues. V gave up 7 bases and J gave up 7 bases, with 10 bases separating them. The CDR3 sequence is CASTSVSEKLFF. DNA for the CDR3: TGTGCCAGCACCTCCGTGAGTGAAAAACTGTTTTTT.

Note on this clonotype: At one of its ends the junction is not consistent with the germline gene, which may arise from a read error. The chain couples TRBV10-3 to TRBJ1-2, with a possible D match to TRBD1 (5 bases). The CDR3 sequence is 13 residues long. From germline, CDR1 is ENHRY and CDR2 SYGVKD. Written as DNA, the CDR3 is TGTGCCAGCAGTTCAGGGTTGGGCTATGGCTACACCTTC. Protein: CASSSGLGYGYTF.

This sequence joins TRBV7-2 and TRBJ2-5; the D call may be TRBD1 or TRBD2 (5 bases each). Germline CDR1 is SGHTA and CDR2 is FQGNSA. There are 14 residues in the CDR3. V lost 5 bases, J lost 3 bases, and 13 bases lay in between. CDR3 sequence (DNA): TGTGCCAGCAGCGAGGGGACGGTTAAAGAGACCCAGTACTTC. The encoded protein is CASSEGTVKETQYF.

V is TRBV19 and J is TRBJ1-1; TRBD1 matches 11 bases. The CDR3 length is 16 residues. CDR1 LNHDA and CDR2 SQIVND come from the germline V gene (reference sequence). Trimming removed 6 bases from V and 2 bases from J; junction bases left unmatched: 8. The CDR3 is CASRTRTGGINTEAFF. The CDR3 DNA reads TGTGCCAGTAGAACCCGGACAGGGGGCATAAACACTGAAGCTTTCTTT.

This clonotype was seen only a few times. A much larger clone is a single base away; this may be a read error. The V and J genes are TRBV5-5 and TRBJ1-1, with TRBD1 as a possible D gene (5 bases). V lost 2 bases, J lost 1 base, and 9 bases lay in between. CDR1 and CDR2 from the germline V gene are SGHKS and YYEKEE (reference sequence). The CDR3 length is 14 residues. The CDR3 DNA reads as TGTGCCAGCAGCTTAATAGGGGAGAACACTGAAGCTTTCTTT. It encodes CASSLIGENTEAFF.

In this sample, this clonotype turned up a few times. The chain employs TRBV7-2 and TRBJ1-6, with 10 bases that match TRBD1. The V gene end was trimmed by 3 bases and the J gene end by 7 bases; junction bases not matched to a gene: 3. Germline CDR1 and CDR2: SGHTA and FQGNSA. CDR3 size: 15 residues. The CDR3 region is CASSFDRGQNSPLHF. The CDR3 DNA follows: TGTGCCAGCAGCTTTGACAGGGGGCAGAATTCACCCCTCCACTTT.

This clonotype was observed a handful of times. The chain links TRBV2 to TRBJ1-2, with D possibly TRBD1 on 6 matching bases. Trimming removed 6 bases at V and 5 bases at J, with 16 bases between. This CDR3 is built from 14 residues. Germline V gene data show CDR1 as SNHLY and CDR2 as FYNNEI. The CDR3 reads CASSAGGAFYGYTF. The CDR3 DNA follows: TGTGCCAGCAGCGCCGGGGGGGCCTTTTATGGCTACACCTTC.

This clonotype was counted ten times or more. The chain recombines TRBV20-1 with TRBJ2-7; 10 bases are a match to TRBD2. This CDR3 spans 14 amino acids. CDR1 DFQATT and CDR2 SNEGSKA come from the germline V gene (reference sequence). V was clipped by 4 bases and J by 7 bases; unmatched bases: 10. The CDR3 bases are TGCAGTGCTACCAGGAGCGGGGGGGCCAAAGAGCAGTACTTC. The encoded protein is CSATRSGGAKEQYF.

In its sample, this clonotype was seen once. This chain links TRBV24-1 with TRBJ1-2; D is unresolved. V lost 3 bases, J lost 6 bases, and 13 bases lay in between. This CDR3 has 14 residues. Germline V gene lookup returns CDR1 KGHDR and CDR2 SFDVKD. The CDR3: CATSDASGRDGYTF. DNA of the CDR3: TGTGCCACCAGTGATGCCTCCGGGCGGGATGGCTACACCTTC.

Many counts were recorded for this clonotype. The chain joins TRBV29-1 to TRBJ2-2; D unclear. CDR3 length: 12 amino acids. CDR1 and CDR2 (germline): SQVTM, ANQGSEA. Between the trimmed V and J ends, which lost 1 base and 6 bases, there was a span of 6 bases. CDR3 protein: CSVEVQAGELFF. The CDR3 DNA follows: TGCAGCGTTGAAGTGCAAGCCGGGGAGCTGTTTTTT.

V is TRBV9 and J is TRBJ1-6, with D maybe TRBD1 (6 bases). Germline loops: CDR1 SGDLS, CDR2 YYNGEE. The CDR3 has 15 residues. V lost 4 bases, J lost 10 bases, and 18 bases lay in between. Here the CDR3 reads CASSQTRDNYSPLHF. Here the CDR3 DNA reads TGTGCCAGCAGCCAAACAAGGGACAACTACTCACCCCTCCACTTT.

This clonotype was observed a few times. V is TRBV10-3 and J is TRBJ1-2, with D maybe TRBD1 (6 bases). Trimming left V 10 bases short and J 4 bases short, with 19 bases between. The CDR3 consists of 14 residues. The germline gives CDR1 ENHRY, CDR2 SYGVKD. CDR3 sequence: CASVSRDNSYGYTF. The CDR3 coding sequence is TGTGCCAGCGTGAGCCGGGACAATTCCTATGGCTACACCTTC.

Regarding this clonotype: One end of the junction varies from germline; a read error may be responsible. This CDR3 reads CSLAGHMNAEAFF. CDR3 sequence (DNA): TGCAGCCTTGCGGGACATATGAACGCTGAAGCTTTCTTT. The V and J genes are TRBV29-1 and TRBJ1-1, with D perhaps matching TRBD1 (6 bases). CDR1 is SQVTM and CDR2 is ANQGSEA in the germline V gene. The CDR3 covers 13 residues. Complete variable domain (other parts from reference TRBV29-1 and TRBJ1-1): SAVISQKPSRDICQRGTSLTIQCQVDSQVTMMFWYRQQPGQSLTLIATANQGSEATYESGFVIDKFPISRPNLTFSTLTVSNMSPEDSSIYLCSLAGHMNAEAFFGQGTRLTVV.

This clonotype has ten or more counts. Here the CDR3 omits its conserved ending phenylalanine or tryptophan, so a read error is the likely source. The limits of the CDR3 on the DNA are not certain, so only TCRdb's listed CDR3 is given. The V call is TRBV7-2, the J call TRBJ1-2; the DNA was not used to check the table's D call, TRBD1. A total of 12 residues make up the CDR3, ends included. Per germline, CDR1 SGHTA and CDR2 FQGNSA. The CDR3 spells CASSFAGTGTVT.